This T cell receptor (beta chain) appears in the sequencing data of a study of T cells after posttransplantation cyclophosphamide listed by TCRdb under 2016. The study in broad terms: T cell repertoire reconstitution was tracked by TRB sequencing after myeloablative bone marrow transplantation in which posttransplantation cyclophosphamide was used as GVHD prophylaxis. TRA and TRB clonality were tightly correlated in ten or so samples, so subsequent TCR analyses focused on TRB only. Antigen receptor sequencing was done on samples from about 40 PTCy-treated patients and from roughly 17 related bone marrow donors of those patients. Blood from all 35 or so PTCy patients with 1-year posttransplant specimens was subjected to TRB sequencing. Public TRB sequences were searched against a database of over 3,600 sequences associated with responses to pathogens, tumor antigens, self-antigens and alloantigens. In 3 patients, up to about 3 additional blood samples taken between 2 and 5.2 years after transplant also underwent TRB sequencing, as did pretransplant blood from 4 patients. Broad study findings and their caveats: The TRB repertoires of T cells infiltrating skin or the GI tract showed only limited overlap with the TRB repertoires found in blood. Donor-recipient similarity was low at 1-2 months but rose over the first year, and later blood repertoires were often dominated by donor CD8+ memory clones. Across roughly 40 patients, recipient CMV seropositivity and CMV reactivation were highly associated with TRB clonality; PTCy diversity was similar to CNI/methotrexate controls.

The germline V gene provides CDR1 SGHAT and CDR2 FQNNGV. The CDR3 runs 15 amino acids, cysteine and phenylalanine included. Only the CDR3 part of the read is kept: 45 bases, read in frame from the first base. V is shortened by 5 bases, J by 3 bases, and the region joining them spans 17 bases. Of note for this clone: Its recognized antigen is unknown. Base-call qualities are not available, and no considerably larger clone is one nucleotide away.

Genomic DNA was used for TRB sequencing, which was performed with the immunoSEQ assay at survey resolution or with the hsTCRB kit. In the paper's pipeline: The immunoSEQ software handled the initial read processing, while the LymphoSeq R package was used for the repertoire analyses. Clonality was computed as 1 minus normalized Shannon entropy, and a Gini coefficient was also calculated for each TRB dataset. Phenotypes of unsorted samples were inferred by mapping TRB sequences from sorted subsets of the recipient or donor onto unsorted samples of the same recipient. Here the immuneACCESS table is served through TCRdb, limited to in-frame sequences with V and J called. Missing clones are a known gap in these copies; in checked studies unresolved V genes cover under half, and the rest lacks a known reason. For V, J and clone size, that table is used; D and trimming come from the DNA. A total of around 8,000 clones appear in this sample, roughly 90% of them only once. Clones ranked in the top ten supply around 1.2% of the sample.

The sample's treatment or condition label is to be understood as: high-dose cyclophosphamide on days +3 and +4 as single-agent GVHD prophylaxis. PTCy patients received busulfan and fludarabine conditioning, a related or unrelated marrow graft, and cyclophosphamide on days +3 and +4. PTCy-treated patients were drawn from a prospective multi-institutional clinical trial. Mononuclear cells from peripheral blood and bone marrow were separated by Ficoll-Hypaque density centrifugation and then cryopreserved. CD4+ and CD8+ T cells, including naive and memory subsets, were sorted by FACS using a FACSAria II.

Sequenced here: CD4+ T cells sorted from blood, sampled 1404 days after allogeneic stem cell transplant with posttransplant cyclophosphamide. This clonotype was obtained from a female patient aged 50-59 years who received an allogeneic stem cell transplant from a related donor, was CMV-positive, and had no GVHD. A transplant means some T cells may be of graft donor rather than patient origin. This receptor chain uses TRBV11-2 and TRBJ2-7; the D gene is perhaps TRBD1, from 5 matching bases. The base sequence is TGTGCCAGCAGCCAGAGACAGTCCCTCTTCTACGAGCAGTACTTC. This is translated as CASSQRQSLFYEQYF.